This entry lists 4 T cell receptor beta chains sequenced from one sample in a study of immune evolution from preneoplasia to lung adenocarcinoma (dated by TCRdb to 2020 to 2023). The library was produced with the immunoSEQ multiplex PCR assay. TCRdb re-hosts the immuneACCESS table, in-frame sequences only. Its copies lack some clones; in the studies checked, an unresolved V gene accounts for under half of them, and the cause for the rest is not known. Recorded for this sample are thousands of clones; roughly 81% of them occurred a single time. The ten largest clones represent 5.9% of the sample. The source material was FFPE invasive lung adenocarcinoma tissue. The sample's cell subset or site label is to be understood as: frankly invasive lung adenocarcinoma (ADC). These receptors originate from a person aged 45-60 years with lung adenocarcinoma.

The J gene is TRBJ1-3, the V gene TRBV5-1; D call uncertain. This CDR3 has 16 residues. V gave up 1 base and J gave up 0 bases, with 11 bases separating them. From germline, CDR1 is SGHRS and CDR2 YFSETQ. CDR3 bases: TGCGCCAGCAGCTTGAACACCCGGACCTCTGGAAACACCATATATTTT. It translates to CASSLNTRTSGNTIYF.

This chain uses TRBV5-1 with TRBJ2-3, with TRBD2 matching 7 bases. From germline, CDR1 is SGHRS and CDR2 YFSETQ. The CDR3 runs 14 residues. V shed 2 bases and J 1 base; nucleotides not matched to a gene: 1. The CDR3 region has the DNA TGCGCCAGCAGCTTCAGCGGGGGCACAGATACGCAGTATTTT. Translation: CASSFSGGTDTQYF. The full variable domain, its missing parts supplied by reference TRBV5-1 and TRBJ2-3, is KAGVTQTPRYLIKTRGQQVTLSCSPISGHRSVSWYQQTPGQGLQFLFEYFSETQRNKGNFPGRFSGRQFSNSRSEMNVSTLELGDSALYLCASSFSGGTDTQYFGPGTRLTVL.

The chain is built from TRBV6-1 and TRBJ2-2; 7 nucleotides agree with TRBD1. The CDR3 has 14 amino acids. Trimming at V came to 11 bases and at J to 7 bases, leaving 13 bases not matched to a gene. In germline, CDR1 is MNHNS, CDR2 SASEGT. CDR3 loop: CAGTQDRSSGELFF. For the CDR3, the DNA is TGTGCCGGGACCCAGGACAGGTCGAGCGGGGAGCTGTTTTTT.

This chain uses TRBV6-1 with TRBJ1-2; the match to TRBD1 covers 7 bases. J lost 2 bases, V lost 8 bases, and 5 bases had no gene match. Germline CDR1 and CDR2: MNHNS and SASEGT. CDR3 length equals 13 residues. The CDR3 loop reads CASATQGNYGYTF. CDR3 bases: TGTGCCAGCGCCACACAGGGGAACTATGGCTACACCTTC.